This T cell receptor (beta chain) was captured in a study of blood T cell repertoires in COVID-19. Turning to the study itself: Acute and convalescent COVID-19 specimens originated in the United States, Italy and Spain. The cDNA or gDNA used as material had been derived from T cells, B-cell-depleted T cells, or PBMCs.

Original methodology: From reference gene primer amplification, estimates of nucleated cell counts were derived. Here immunoSEQ multiplex PCR was the method, and the copy in TCRdb shows in-frame clones only, minus some. V, J and clone size were drawn from that table, and D and trimming were deduced from the DNA. Here the sample spans about 60,000 clones, 80% to 90% being singletons. The TCR was taken from a human donor in a cohort sampled during active COVID-19. Source material: peripheral blood.

The CDR3 reads CASWDILSGANVLTF. The CDR3 DNA sequence: TGTGCCAGCTGGGACATTCTCTCTGGGGCCAACGTCCTGACTTTC. This chain joins TRBV6-6 and TRBJ2-6; maybe TRBD1 (6 bases). Germline V gene lookup returns CDR1 MNHNY and CDR2 SVGAGI (reference sequence). Trimming shortened V by 8 bases and J by 0 bases, and 11 bases separated the two germline ends. The CDR3 sequence is 15 residues long.